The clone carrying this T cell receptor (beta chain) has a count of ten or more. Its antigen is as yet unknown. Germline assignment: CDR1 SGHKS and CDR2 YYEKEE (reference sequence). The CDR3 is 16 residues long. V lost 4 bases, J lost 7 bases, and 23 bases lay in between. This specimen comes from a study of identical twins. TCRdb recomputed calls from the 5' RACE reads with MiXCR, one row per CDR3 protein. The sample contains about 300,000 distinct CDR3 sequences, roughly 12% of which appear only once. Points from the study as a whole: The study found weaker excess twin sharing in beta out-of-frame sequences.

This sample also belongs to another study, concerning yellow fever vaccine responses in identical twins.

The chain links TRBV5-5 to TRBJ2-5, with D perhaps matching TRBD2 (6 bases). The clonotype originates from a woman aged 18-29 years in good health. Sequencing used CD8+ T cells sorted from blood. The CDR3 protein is CASSLRTTSRSGTQYF. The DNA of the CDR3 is TGTGCCAGCAGCCTACGTACCACTAGCCGGTCGGGGACCCAGTACTTC. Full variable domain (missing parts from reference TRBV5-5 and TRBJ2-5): DAGVTQSPTHLIKTRGQQVTLRCSPISGHKSVSWYQQVLGQGPQFIFQYYEKEERGRGNFPDRFSARQFPNYSSELNVNALLLGDSALYLCASSLRTTSRSGTQYFGPGTRLLVL.